Listed below are T cell receptor beta chains from one sample, sequenced in a study of T cells in Graves' hyperthyroidism and ophthalmopathy. TCRdb used MiXCR to reprocess the multiplex PCR reads, holding one entry per CDR3 protein. The table records around 600,000 distinct CDR3 sequences, more than 15% of them present only once. Sequences were obtained from blood. The receptors shown here come from a woman in her 30s with Graves' hyperthyroidism. The CDR3 runs from the conserved cysteine through the conserved F or W. The D gene is left open where the match is weak. The size field is filled for only some rows; it gives once, few, many or a size class.

clone_size: few
v_call: TRBV4-1
j_call: TRBJ2-3
d_call: TRBD2
cdr3_nt: TGCGCCAGTTCCCTAGGGCGGGAGAGCACAGATACGCAGTATTTT
cdr3_aa: CASSLGRESTDTQYF

clone_size: few
v_call: TRBV7-3
j_call: TRBJ2-3
d_call: TRBD2
cdr3_nt: TGTGCCAGCAGCTTGGGTCCCCCGGATATAGCGGGAAGCACAGATACGCAGTATTTT
cdr3_aa: CASSLGPPDIAGSTDTQYF

clone_size: few
v_call: TRBV12-3/TRBV12-4
j_call: TRBJ2-1
d_call: -
cdr3_nt: TGTGCCAGCAGTTTAGTCGGTATAGGGAACAATGAGCAGTTCTTC
cdr3_aa: CASSLVGIGNNEQFF

clone_size: few
v_call: TRBV7-6
j_call: TRBJ2-3
d_call: -
cdr3_nt: TGTGCCAGCAGTAGATACCCGACAGGCTCCACAGGTACGCAGTATTTT
cdr3_aa: CASSRYPTGSTGTQYF

clone_size: -
v_call: TRBV27
j_call: TRBJ1-1
d_call: -
cdr3_nt: TGTGCCAGCAGTTTATCGTTGGGGGCCACTGAAGCTTTCTTT
cdr3_aa: CASSLSLGATEAFF

clone_size: many
v_call: TRBV20-1
j_call: TRBJ2-3
d_call: -
cdr3_nt: TGCAGTGCTACCGTAGGGGTCGGCACAGATACGCAGTATTTT
cdr3_aa: CSATVGVGTDTQYF

clone_size: many
v_call: TRBV5-6
j_call: TRBJ2-7
d_call: TRBD1
cdr3_nt: TGTGCCAGCAGCCGTTTTCGGACAGGGAACTACGAGCAGTACTTC
cdr3_aa: CASSRFRTGNYEQYF

clone_size: many
v_call: TRBV27
j_call: TRBJ2-1
d_call: -
cdr3_nt: TGTGCCAGCAGTGCGCGACTAGTAAGTGAGAATGAGCAGTTCTTC
cdr3_aa: CASSARLVSENEQFF

clone_size: many
v_call: TRBV3-1
j_call: TRBJ1-2
d_call: -
cdr3_nt: TGTGCCAGCAGCCACTCCAACTATGGCTACACCTTC
cdr3_aa: CASSHSNYGYTF

clone_size: many
v_call: TRBV18
j_call: TRBJ2-5
d_call: -
cdr3_nt: TGTGCCAGCTCACCACCGGTCGTGTCGGAGACCCAGTACTTC
cdr3_aa: CASSPPVVSETQYF

clone_size: few
v_call: TRBV11-1
j_call: TRBJ2-3
d_call: TRBD2
cdr3_nt: TGTGCCAGCAGCTTAGTAGGTTGGACTAGCGGGAACACAGATACGCAGTATTTT
cdr3_aa: CASSLVGWTSGNTDTQYF

clone_size: many
v_call: TRBV7-2
j_call: TRBJ2-3
d_call: TRBD1
cdr3_nt: TGTGCCAGCAGCACCCGGACAGGGGATATTGCAGATACGCAGTATTTT
cdr3_aa: CASSTRTGDIADTQYF

clone_size: many
v_call: TRBV7-2
j_call: TRBJ2-7
d_call: TRBD2
cdr3_nt: TGTGCCAGCAGCTTAGGGTTAGCGGGAGCTCCCTACGAGCAGTACTTC
cdr3_aa: CASSLGLAGAPYEQYF

clone_size: few
v_call: TRBV27
j_call: TRBJ1-1
d_call: -
cdr3_nt: TGTGCCAGCAGTCCCAGCTTAGGATTGAACACTGAAGCTTTCTTT
cdr3_aa: CASSPSLGLNTEAFF

clone_size: many
v_call: TRBV28
j_call: TRBJ2-5
d_call: -
cdr3_nt: TGTGCCAGCAAGCTAGATCACCAAGAGACCCAGTACTTC
cdr3_aa: CASKLDHQETQYF

clone_size: many
v_call: TRBV5-1
j_call: TRBJ2-1
d_call: TRBD2
cdr3_nt: TGCGCCAGCAGCTTGGCTAGCGGGGAAACCTACAATGAGCAGTTCTTC
cdr3_aa: CASSLASGETYNEQFF

clone_size: -
v_call: TRBV9
j_call: TRBJ2-7
d_call: -
cdr3_nt: TGTGCCAGCAGCGTAGATGGAGGTTACGAGCAGTACTTC
cdr3_aa: CASSVDGGYEQYF

clone_size: many
v_call: TRBV20-1
j_call: TRBJ2-7
d_call: TRBD2
cdr3_nt: TGCAGTGCTCCCCGGACTAGCGCCCACGAGCAGTACTTC
cdr3_aa: CSAPRTSAHEQYF

clone_size: many
v_call: TRBV12-3/TRBV12-4
j_call: TRBJ1-4
d_call: TRBD1
cdr3_nt: TGTGCCAGCAGCCTGAAACAGGGGAATGAAAAACTGTTTTTT
cdr3_aa: CASSLKQGNEKLFF

clone_size: -
v_call: TRBV7-9
j_call: TRBJ1-1
d_call: -
cdr3_nt: TGTGCCAGCAGCTTTCCCCCCGGGGGGAACACTGAAGCTTTCTTT
cdr3_aa: CASSFPPGGNTEAFF

clone_size: -
v_call: TRBV7-6
j_call: TRBJ2-2
d_call: TRBD1
cdr3_nt: TGTGCCAGCAGCCGGACAGGGGGCGAGGCCGGGGAGCTGTTTTTT
cdr3_aa: CASSRTGGEAGELFF

clone_size: many
v_call: TRBV9
j_call: TRBJ1-1
d_call: -
cdr3_nt: TGTGCCAGCAGCGTAGATGGGGACTTGAACACTGAAGCTTTCTTT
cdr3_aa: CASSVDGDLNTEAFF

clone_size: many
v_call: TRBV5-1
j_call: TRBJ2-7
d_call: TRBD1
cdr3_nt: TGCGCCAGCAGACCCGTCGGGACAGGGCCCAACGAGCAGTACTTC
cdr3_aa: CASRPVGTGPNEQYF

clone_size: few
v_call: TRBV6-1
j_call: TRBJ2-4
d_call: TRBD1
cdr3_nt: TGTGCCAGCAGCCCCGGGACAGACACCTCAAACATTCAGTACTTC
cdr3_aa: CASSPGTDTSNIQYF

clone_size: -
v_call: TRBV28
j_call: TRBJ2-3
d_call: TRBD2
cdr3_nt: TGTGCCAGCAGTTTCCCAAAACTAACTAGCGGGACCAGTCCAGATACGCAGTATTTT
cdr3_aa: CASSFPKLTSGTSPDTQYF

clone_size: -
v_call: TRBV5-5
j_call: TRBJ2-3
d_call: TRBD2
cdr3_nt: TGTGCCAGCAGCTCTTTCGGGGTAGCGGGCGGCACAGATACGCAGTATTTT
cdr3_aa: CASSSFGVAGGTDTQYF

clone_size: -
v_call: TRBV29-1
j_call: TRBJ2-3
d_call: TRBD2
cdr3_nt: TGCAGCGTTGAAGGACGGTTCGCGGGAGGGGCCACAGATACGCAGTATTTT
cdr3_aa: CSVEGRFAGGATDTQYF

clone_size: -
v_call: TRBV19
j_call: TRBJ2-1
d_call: TRBD1
cdr3_nt: TGTGCCAGTAGTAACAGGGGGTACAATGAGCAGTTCTTC
cdr3_aa: CASSNRGYNEQFF

clone_size: many
v_call: TRBV5-5
j_call: TRBJ2-7
d_call: -
cdr3_nt: TGTGCCAGCAGCTTGGCCCTCGGACAGAACGAGCAGTACTTC
cdr3_aa: CASSLALGQNEQYF

clone_size: many
v_call: TRBV11-3
j_call: TRBJ2-1
d_call: TRBD2
cdr3_nt: TGTGCCAGCAGCAGAACAGCGGGAGGGCCGCACAATGAGCAGTTCTTC
cdr3_aa: CASSRTAGGPHNEQFF

clone_size: many
v_call: TRBV28
j_call: TRBJ2-7
d_call: TRBD2
cdr3_nt: TGTGCCAGCGTGACGCCCTTAGCGGGGGCTATCAACGAGCAGTACTTC
cdr3_aa: CASVTPLAGAINEQYF

clone_size: -
v_call: TRBV5-6
j_call: TRBJ1-6
d_call: -
cdr3_nt: TGTGCCAGCGGCTTGGTTGGGACCGATTCACCCCTCCACTTT
cdr3_aa: CASGLVGTDSPLHF

clone_size: few
v_call: TRBV30
j_call: TRBJ2-3
d_call: -
cdr3_nt: TGTGCCTGGAGTGTGGGTGATAGGAGCACAGATACGCAGTATTTT
cdr3_aa: CAWSVGDRSTDTQYF

clone_size: -
v_call: TRBV13
j_call: TRBJ2-7
d_call: TRBD2
cdr3_nt: TGTGCCAGCAGTTCCCCCCCGGGACTAGCCCCATACGAGCAGTACTTC
cdr3_aa: CASSSPPGLAPYEQYF

clone_size: many
v_call: TRBV11-2
j_call: TRBJ2-4
d_call: -
cdr3_nt: TGTGCCAGCAGCTTAGCGGGAGATAACATTCAGTACTTC
cdr3_aa: CASSLAGDNIQYF

clone_size: -
v_call: TRBV9
j_call: TRBJ2-2
d_call: -
cdr3_nt: TGTGCCAGCAGCCCGCGGACAGGGGCTAGCGGGAGCCCGAGCACCGGGGAGCTGTTTTTT
cdr3_aa: CASSPRTGASGSPSTGELFF

clone_size: -
v_call: TRBV7-9
j_call: TRBJ2-7
d_call: -
cdr3_nt: TGTGCCAGCAGCTTAACTGGCAGGGGACACACCGAGCAGTACTTC
cdr3_aa: CASSLTGRGHTEQYF

clone_size: -
v_call: TRBV18
j_call: TRBJ2-1
d_call: TRBD2
cdr3_nt: TGTGCCAGCTCTGCGGTAGCGGGGTCCTACAATGAGCAGTTCTTC
cdr3_aa: CASSAVAGSYNEQFF

clone_size: many
v_call: TRBV28
j_call: TRBJ2-1
d_call: TRBD2
cdr3_nt: TGTGCCAGCAGTTTACTAGCGGGAGGAAGGGATGAGCAGTTCTTC
cdr3_aa: CASSLLAGGRDEQFF

clone_size: many
v_call: TRBV11-1
j_call: TRBJ2-7
d_call: TRBD1
cdr3_nt: TGTGCCAGCGGCAGGACAGGCCGCTACGAGCAGTACTTC
cdr3_aa: CASGRTGRYEQYF

clone_size: many
v_call: TRBV9
j_call: TRBJ1-2
d_call: TRBD1
cdr3_nt: TGTGCCAGCAGTGGCTCAAGACAGGGGAACTATGGCTACACCTTC
cdr3_aa: CASSGSRQGNYGYTF